A single sample gave rise to the 21 T cell receptor beta chains below, sequenced in a study of T cell changes during pregnancy in multiple sclerosis. Assay used: immunoSEQ multiplex PCR; TCRdb lists only in-frame clones, some missing. The table has some 60,000 clones, 93% seen once. The specimen was peripheral blood, collected after pregnancy. These TCRs come from a female donor with multiple sclerosis, enrolled in a pregnancy study.

The chain has TRBV7-8 and TRBJ1-5; 12 bases are a match to TRBD1. The germline gives CDR1 SGHVS, CDR2 FQNEAQ. The CDR3 spans 19 residues. With V trimmed by 4 bases and J by 2 bases, 12 bases remained unmatched. CDR3 in amino acids: CASSSRDRGRGYGNQPQHF. In DNA form, the CDR3 reads TGTGCCAGCAGCTCCCGGGACAGGGGGCGCGGATATGGCAATCAGCCCCAGCATTTT. The full variable domain, its missing parts supplied by reference TRBV7-8 and TRBJ1-5, is GAGVSQSPRYKVAKRGQDVALRCDPISGHVSLFWYQQALGQGPEFLTYFQNEAQLDKSGLPSDRFFAERPEGSVSTLKIQRTQQEDSAVYLCASSSRDRGRGYGNQPQHFGDGTRLSIL.

The rearrangement uses TRBV5-4 and TRBJ2-5; TRBD2 matches at 7 bases. There are 15 residues in the CDR3. The trim removed 7 bases at V and 5 bases at J, leaving 14 bases unmatched. Looked up from germline, CDR1 is SGHNT and CDR2 is YYREEE (reference sequence). The CDR3 spells CASSPGGGSWETQYF. CDR3 nucleotides: TGTGCCAGCTCCCCCGGCGGCGGGAGTTGGGAGACCCAGTACTTC.

The chain carries TRBV7-3 and TRBJ2-1; D is unresolved. CDR1 SGHTA and CDR2 FQGTGA come from the germline V gene. The CDR3 consists of 14 residues. V lost 5 bases and J 5 bases, leaving 13 bases between the germline ends. CDR3 sequence: CASSLLDSNNEQFF. The CDR3 DNA is TGTGCCAGCAGCCTCCTTGACTCTAACAATGAGCAGTTCTTC.

The chain combines TRBV7-3 with TRBJ2-1, with D perhaps TRBD2 (5 bases). Germline V gene sequence: CDR1 SGHTA, CDR2 FQGTGA. This CDR3 has 15 residues. Trimming removed 0 bases from V and 4 bases from J, with 10 bases in between. The CDR3 region is CASSLTPSSYNEQFF. CDR3 DNA sequence: TGTGCCAGCAGCTTAACGCCTAGCAGTTACAATGAGCAGTTCTTC.

V and J are TRBV11-2 and TRBJ2-4, with TRBD1 identical over 7 bases. Germline V gene lookup returns CDR1 SGHAT and CDR2 FQNNGV. The trim removed 1 base at V and 6 bases at J, leaving 6 bases unmatched. The CDR3 has 15 amino acids. The CDR3 coding sequence is TGTGCCAGCAGCTTAGTGGGACAGATAAGAAACATTCAGTACTTC. Residues: CASSLVGQIRNIQYF. Full variable domain (missing parts from reference TRBV11-2 and TRBJ2-4): EAGVAQSPRYKIIEKRQSVAFWCNPISGHATLYWYQQILGQGPKLLIQFQNNGVVDDSQLPKDRFSAERLKGVDSTLKIQPAKLEDSAVYLCASSLVGQIRNIQYFGAGTRLSVL.

The rearrangement uses TRBV2 and TRBJ2-1, with 13 nucleotides matching TRBD2. Germline V gives CDR1 SNHLY, CDR2 FYNNEI. The ends lost 7 bases at V and 2 bases at J; junction bases unmatched: 5. CDR3 length: 16 residues. The CDR3 bases are TGTGCCAGCACCTTACTAGCGGGAGGGCCCTACAATGAGCAGTTCTTC. Its protein product is CASTLLAGGPYNEQFF.

The gene calls are TRBV13 and TRBJ2-2, with 10 bases matching TRBD1. The CDR3 covers 15 residues. Germline lookup yields CDR1 PRHDT and CDR2 FYEKMQ (reference sequence). The V gene end was trimmed by 5 bases and the J gene end by 6 bases; junction bases not matched to a gene: 6. The CDR3 DNA reads as TGTGCCAGCAGCCTGGGACAGGGGATACCCGGGGAGCTGTTTTTT. Its protein product is CASSLGQGIPGELFF.

The DNA of the CDR3 is TGTGCCAGTAGTATACCTCCTAGCGCCGGCAATGAGCAGTTCTTC. Protein: CASSIPPSAGNEQFF. The V call is TRBV19, the J call TRBJ2-1; maybe TRBD2 (6 bases). CDR1 LNHDA and CDR2 SQIVND come from the germline V gene (reference sequence). V was trimmed by 2 bases and J by 6 bases, leaving 14 bases between them. The CDR3 is 15 amino acids.

The chain links TRBV13 to TRBJ2-2, with 9 bases that match TRBD2. V was clipped by 5 bases and J by 6 bases; unmatched bases: 19. The CDR3 extends over 19 amino acids. CDR1 is PRHDT, CDR2 FYEKMQ, per germline (reference sequence). The CDR3, as DNA: TGTGCCAGCAGCCCTCTTTTTGGCCCGGGACTAGCCGTGTCCGGGGAGCTGTTTTTT. Residues: CASSPLFGPGLAVSGELFF.

In regard to this clone: Other DNA variants within this sample encode the same CDR3. The gene calls are TRBV7-2 and TRBJ1-5, with 7 bases that match TRBD1. This CDR3 has 14 amino acids. The junction had 4 bases not matched to a gene; V was cut back by 5 bases and J by 3 bases. Germline loops: CDR1 SGHTA, CDR2 FQGNSA. In DNA form, the CDR3 reads TGTGCCAGCAGCCGCGACAGGGTCAATCAGCCCCAGCATTTT. This gives the protein CASSRDRVNQPQHF.

This clone has a single count. The V call is TRBV6-6, the J call TRBJ1-1; tentatively, D is TRBD1 (5 bases). This CDR3 has 14 amino acids. Germline values: CDR1 MNHNY, CDR2 SVGAGI (reference sequence). Trimming took 5 bases from V and 12 from J, leaving 22 bases between them. CDR3 loop: CASSLDSMGGSSFF. In DNA, the CDR3 is TGTGCCAGCAGTCTAGATTCGATGGGGGGTTCGTCTTTCTTT.

This clone was recorded once. The J gene is TRBJ2-1, the V gene TRBV7-3; the D gene is possibly TRBD2 (6 bases). Germline V CDR1 and CDR2: SGHTA, FQGTGA. This CDR3 comprises 14 residues. Trimming removed 5 bases from V and 9 bases from J, with 17 bases in between. The DNA for the CDR3 is TGTGCCAGCAGCCCCTCTCGTACAGCGGGTGAGCAGTTCTTC. As protein: CASSPSRTAGEQFF.

The chain employs TRBV15 and TRBJ1-4, with 7 bases fitting TRBD1. CDR3 length: 13 residues. After removal of 6 bases from V and 3 bases from J, the junction contained 1 base not matched to a gene. The V gene's germline CDR1 is LNHNV and CDR2 YYDKDF (reference sequence). The CDR3 DNA reads as TGTGCCACCAGAGACAGGGCTAATGAAAAACTGTTTTTT. Amino acid sequence: CATRDRANEKLFF.

The gene calls are TRBV28 and TRBJ2-7; possibly TRBD2 for D (8 bases). Trimming left V 8 bases short and J 2 bases short, with 16 bases between. This CDR3 spans 14 amino acids. CDR1 and CDR2 (germline): MDHEN, SYDVKM. The CDR3 is CASYGGDSPYEQYF. As DNA, the CDR3 is TGTGCCAGCTACGGGGGGGACAGCCCCTACGAGCAGTACTTC.

The genes are TRBV19 and TRBJ2-1; 8 bases map to TRBD1. The CDR3 has 16 amino acids. The germline V gene has CDR1 LNHDA and CDR2 SQIVND (reference sequence). The trim removed 0 bases at V and 5 bases at J, leaving 6 bases unmatched. CDR3 bases: TGTGCCAGTAGTATAGACCGACAGGGGCCCCACAATGAGCAGTTCTTC. Translating it yields CASSIDRQGPHNEQFF.

This chain links TRBV30 with TRBJ2-5; D gene unclear. The CDR3 contains 12 residues. Germline assignment: CDR1 GTSNPN and CDR2 SVGIG (reference sequence). The ends were cut back, 4 bases at V and 0 bases at J, with 6 bases in the middle. As DNA, the CDR3 is TGTGCCTGGAACAGCAACCAAGAGACCCAGTACTTC. It encodes CAWNSNQETQYF.

V gene TRBV10-1 combines with J gene TRBJ2-2, with 11 bases fitting TRBD2. Trimming cost V 6 bases and J 6 bases; bases outside gene matches: 12. This CDR3 region has 17 residues. The germline CDR1 and CDR2 sequences are WNHNN and SYGVQD (reference sequence). CDR3 loop: CASSLKGTSGWAGELFF. Here the CDR3 DNA reads TGCGCCAGCAGCTTAAAAGGGACTAGCGGTTGGGCCGGGGAGCTGTTTTTT.

The chain is built from TRBV18 and TRBJ2-5, with D possibly TRBD2 on 6 matching bases. In germline, CDR1 is KGHSH, CDR2 LQKENI. V lost 4 bases and J 5 bases, leaving 14 bases between the germline ends. This CDR3 contains 14 residues. The CDR3 protein is CASSRPGLMETQYF. In DNA, the CDR3 is TGTGCCAGCTCACGTCCGGGACTTATGGAGACCCAGTACTTC.

This chain joins TRBV7-6 and TRBJ2-1; 14 bases agree with TRBD2. Trimming removed 2 bases from V and 6 bases from J; junction bases left unmatched: 3. The CDR3 is made up of 16 amino acids. Germline values: CDR1 SGHVS, CDR2 FNYEAQ. The CDR3 loop is CASSLTGTSGSNEQFF. The CDR3 coding sequence is TGTGCCAGCAGCTTAACCGGGACTAGCGGGAGCAATGAGCAGTTCTTC.

V is TRBV6-5 and J is TRBJ2-2, with TRBD1 identical over 8 bases. CDR3 length: 14 amino acids. The trim removed 5 bases at V and 10 bases at J, leaving 9 bases unmatched. The germline V gene encodes CDR1 MNHEY and CDR2 SVGAGI. The CDR3 is CASSTYRGDQELFF. Written as DNA, the CDR3 is TGTGCCAGCAGTACGTACAGGGGGGACCAGGAGCTGTTTTTT.

The chain employs TRBV5-6 and TRBJ2-3; a possible D gene is TRBD2 (6 bases). The CDR3 runs 15 residues. Germline CDR1 SGHDT, CDR2 YYEEEE. The germline V and J ends were trimmed by 0 bases and 2 bases, with 10 bases remaining between them. This chain's CDR3 is CASSLGSGPTDTQYF. CDR3 in DNA: TGTGCCAGCAGCTTGGGTAGCGGACCCACAGATACGCAGTATTTT. The entire variable domain, with the rest obtained from reference TRBV5-6 and TRBJ2-3, is as follows: DAGVTQSPTHLIKTRGQQVTLRCSPKSGHDTVSWYQQALGQGPQFIFQYYEEEERQRGNFPDRFSGHQFPNYSSELNVNALLLGDSALYLCASSLGSGPTDTQYFGPGTRLTVL.